These 5 T cell receptor beta chains were sequenced from one sample in a study of T cell responses to AZD1222 COVID-19 vaccine. The protocol was immunoSEQ multiplex PCR, while the TCRdb copy is restricted to in-frame clones and leaves out a portion. Found here are 150,000 to 200,000 clones, 85% to 95% of them singletons; the top ten hold approximately 0.6%. The material sequenced was peripheral blood, taken on day 0 of AZD1222 vaccination. The source of these receptors is an adult in good health.

This clone was detected a few times. At one of its ends the junction is not consistent with the germline gene, which may arise from a read error. The chain employs TRBV5-4 and TRBJ1-2; D unclear. The germline V gene has CDR1 SGHNT and CDR2 YYREEE (reference sequence). The length of the CDR3 is 12 residues. The CDR3 DNA is TGTGCCAGCAGCCCCCTCGGCTATGTCTACACCTTC. This encodes CASSPLGYVYTF.

The rearrangement joins TRBV7-9 to TRBJ2-3; TRBD2 aligns across 7 bases. The CDR3 runs to 13 residues. V was clipped by 6 bases and J by 5 bases; unmatched bases: 5. Per the germline V gene, CDR1 is SEHNR and CDR2 is FQNEAQ (reference sequence). CDR3 in amino acids: CASSRVAGDTQYF. DNA for the CDR3: TGTGCCAGCAGTAGAGTAGCGGGAGATACGCAGTATTTT.

The chain combines TRBV27 with TRBJ2-6, with D tentatively TRBD1 (5 bases). V was shortened by 2 bases and J by 0 bases, with 14 bases between the two germline ends. The CDR3 extends over 18 amino acids. CDR1 is MNHEY, CDR2 SMNVEV, per germline (reference sequence). The chain's CDR3 is CASSLTTGFSSGANVLTF. Here the CDR3 DNA reads TGTGCCAGCAGTTTAACCACAGGTTTTAGCTCTGGGGCCAACGTCCTGACTTTC.

The chain combines TRBV29-1 with TRBJ2-1; 13 bases match TRBD2. CDR3 length: 16 amino acids. With V trimmed by 4 bases and J by 4 bases, 7 bases remained unmatched. Looked up from germline, CDR1 is SQVTM and CDR2 is ANQGSEA. CDR3: CSVGGELAGGYNEQFF. In DNA, the CDR3 is TGCAGCGTTGGGGGTGAACTAGCGGGAGGGTACAATGAGCAGTTCTTC.

The chain recombines TRBV6-5 with TRBJ1-2; unclear D gene. Germline-derived CDR1 and CDR2 are MNHEY and SVGAGI. This CDR3 comprises 16 residues. The germline V and J ends were trimmed by 3 bases and 3 bases, with 17 bases remaining between them. CDR3 amino acids: CASSYFQFHMYYGYTF. The CDR3 DNA is TGTGCCAGCAGTTATTTTCAGTTCCATATGTACTATGGCTACACCTTC.